Listed here are 24 T cell receptor beta chains from one sample, sequenced in a study of blood T cell repertoires in COVID-19. Repertoires were generated with immunoSEQ multiplex PCR, while TCRdb's copy carries only in-frame clones and drops some. Among over 75,000 clones listed, more than 85% were seen once. The sample consisted of peripheral blood. The receptor source for this set is a man aged 55 to 70 with acute or convalescent COVID-19.

The chain has TRBV27 and TRBJ2-5, with TRBD1 identical over 12 bases. V dropped 5 bases and J dropped 4; count of bases not matched to a gene: 11. This CDR3 has 17 amino acids. From germline, CDR1 is MNHEY and CDR2 SMNVEV (reference sequence). CDR3 sequence (DNA): TGTGCCAGCAGTCCCAATTTGGGACAGGGGGCGGGAGAGACCCAGTACTTC. As protein: CASSPNLGQGAGETQYF.

The V and J genes are TRBV19 and TRBJ2-7; D might be TRBD1 (6 bases). There are 13 residues in the CDR3. V was clipped by 4 bases and J by 0 bases, with 7 bases between them. Germline V gives CDR1 LNHDA, CDR2 SQIVND (reference sequence). In DNA, the CDR3 is TGTGCCAGTAGTACAGGGGTCTCCTACGAGCAGTACTTC. It encodes CASSTGVSYEQYF.

The gene calls are TRBV10-3 and TRBJ1-1; D gene ambiguous. CDR1 is ENHRY, CDR2 SYGVKD, per germline. The CDR3 is 13 residues long. Trimming left V 3 bases short and J 4 bases short, with 9 bases between. The CDR3 nucleotides read TGTGCCATCAGTGAACGGGATGGCACTGAAGCTTTCTTT. This codes for CAISERDGTEAFF.

The chain carries TRBV4-3 and TRBJ2-7, with 8 bases fitting TRBD1. The CDR3 contains 15 residues. J gave up 3 bases and V 0 bases, and 4 bases lay outside the gene matches. Germline V lookup: CDR1 LGHNA, CDR2 YSLEER. CDR3 protein: CASSQEAGQGYEQYF. The CDR3 DNA follows: TGCGCCAGCAGCCAAGAGGCCGGACAGGGCTACGAGCAGTACTTC.

The chain employs TRBV24-1 and TRBJ1-2; D is unclear. V dropped 6 bases and J dropped 8 bases, with 12 bases sitting between them. This CDR3 is 12 amino acids long. Germline CDR1 reads KGHDR; CDR2 reads SFDVKD. CDR3 bases: TGTGCCACCAGTACTGGCTCGCGGGGCTACACCTTC. Protein sequence: CATSTGSRGYTF.

The chain is built from TRBV7-2 and TRBJ2-7; TRBD2 is a possible D gene (7 bases). V was shortened by 5 bases and J by 1 base, with 12 bases between the two germline ends. CDR1 SGHTA and CDR2 FQGNSA come from the germline V gene. The CDR3 sequence is 14 residues long. Here the CDR3 DNA reads TGTGCCAGCAGCCAAGGGGGGGGATCCTACGAGCAGTACTTC. Protein product: CASSQGGGSYEQYF.

V is TRBV7-2 and J is TRBJ1-1, with 8 bases that match TRBD1. J was trimmed by 5 bases and V by 7 bases; bases with no gene match: 6. Looked up from germline, CDR1 is SGHTA and CDR2 is FQGNSA. This CDR3 has 13 residues. CDR3 bases: TGTGCCAGCACGACAGGGGTAGGGACTGAAGCTTTCTTT. Its protein product is CASTTGVGTEAFF.

This sequence joins TRBV9 and TRBJ2-2; 8 bases align to TRBD2. Looked up from germline, CDR1 is SGDLS and CDR2 is YYNGEE. V trimming: 3 bases; J trimming: 0 bases; junction bases outside the gene matches: 7. This CDR3 is built from 17 residues. CDR3 sequence (DNA): TGTGCCAGCAGCGCCGGGACTAGTCCCGCGAACACCGGGGAGCTGTTTTTT. Protein product: CASSAGTSPANTGELFF. The variable domain in full, with the rest retrieved from reference TRBV9 and TRBJ2-2, is DSGVTQTPKHLITATGQRVTLRCSPRSGDLSVYWYQQSLDQGLQFLIQYYNGEERAKGNILERFSAQQFPDLHSELNLSSLELGDSALYFCASSAGTSPANTGELFFGEGSRLTVL.

V gene TRBV4-2 combines with J gene TRBJ2-7, with 8 bases that match TRBD2. V trimming: 2 bases; J trimming: 6 bases; junction bases outside the gene matches: 6. This CDR3 spans 14 amino acids. CDR1 is LGHNA and CDR2 is YNFKEQ in the germline V gene. In DNA form, the CDR3 reads TGTGCCAGCAGCCAATCGGGGGGGAGTCGCGAGCAGTACTTC. It codes for CASSQSGGSREQYF.

About this clone: This sample includes further DNA sequences coding for the same CDR3. The chain combines TRBV5-1 with TRBJ2-5; the match to TRBD2 covers 15 bases. Germline V gives CDR1 SGHRS, CDR2 YFSETQ. This CDR3 has 16 amino acids. Unmatched junction bases numbered 2, after V lost 4 bases and J lost 1 base. CDR3 sequence reads: CASSVGLAGGQETQYF. Written as DNA, the CDR3 is TGCGCCAGCAGCGTGGGACTAGCGGGAGGCCAAGAGACCCAGTACTTC.

This chain connects TRBV6-2 or TRBV6-3 to TRBJ2-7, with 7 bases that match TRBD2. Germline CDR1 reads MNHEY; CDR2 reads SVGEGT. This CDR3 is built from 15 residues. Trimming cost V 6 bases and J 2 bases; bases outside gene matches: 10. For the CDR3, the DNA is TGTGCCAGCAGCCCGGGGCTAGCGGAGGCCTACGAGCAGTACTTC. This codes for CASSPGLAEAYEQYF.

The chain is built from TRBV7-2 and TRBJ2-3; 7 bases map to TRBD2. V shed 5 bases and J 4 bases; nucleotides not matched to a gene: 12. CDR3 size: 16 residues. CDR1 SGHTA and CDR2 FQGNSA come from the germline V gene. The DNA for the CDR3 is TGTGCCAGCAGCCCCCTAGCGGAACTGAGGCCAGATACGCAGTATTTT. Amino acid sequence: CASSPLAELRPDTQYF.

V and J are TRBV7-9 and TRBJ2-3; 9 bases map to TRBD1. Trimming took 4 bases from V and 3 from J; bases not matched to a gene: 5. CDR1 and CDR2 (germline): SEHNR, FQNEAQ (reference sequence). The CDR3 consists of 15 residues. The CDR3 sequence is CASSSGTGRTDTQYF. DNA of the CDR3: TGTGCCAGCAGCTCAGGGACAGGGCGGACAGATACGCAGTATTTT. The whole variable domain, remainder taken from reference TRBV7-9 and TRBJ2-3, is DTGVSQNPRHKITKRGQNVTFRCDPISEHNRLYWYRQTLGQGPEFLTYFQNEAQLEKSRLLSDRFSAERPKGSFSTLEIQRTEQGDSAMYLCASSSGTGRTDTQYFGPGTRLTVL.

The chain combines TRBV18 with TRBJ2-3; 8 bases agree with TRBD2. The CDR3 is made up of 15 amino acids. The V segment lost 6 bases and the J segment 2 bases; nucleotides outside the gene matches: 7. Germline assignment: CDR1 KGHSH and CDR2 LQKENI. CDR3 coding DNA: TGTGCCAGCTCCCGAGCGGGAGACCTCACAGATACGCAGTATTTT. Amino acid sequence: CASSRAGDLTDTQYF.

This chain uses TRBV15 with TRBJ1-5, with 7 bases lining up with TRBD1. Germline assignment: CDR1 LNHNV and CDR2 YYDKDF (reference sequence). This CDR3 is built from 14 residues. V gave up 3 bases and J gave up 9 bases; unmatched junction bases: 8. DNA of the CDR3: TGTGCCACCAGCAGCCGGGACAGTGGAGGGCCCCAGCATTTT. Translated, it gives CATSSRDSGGPQHF. The full variable domain, completed using reference TRBV15 and TRBJ1-5, is DAMVIQNPRYQVTQFGKPVTLSCSQTLNHNVMYWYQQKSSQAPKLLFHYYDKDFNNEADTPDNFQSRRPNTSFCFLDIRSPGLGDTAMYLCATSSRDSGGPQHFGDGTRLSIL.

V is TRBV5-5 and J is TRBJ1-1, with a tentative D call TRBD1 (6 bases). The CDR3 covers 14 residues. V shed 4 bases and J shed 3 bases, with 13 bases lying between them. Per the germline V gene, CDR1 is SGHKS and CDR2 is YYEKEE (reference sequence). The CDR3 DNA reads as TGTGCCAGCAGCGCAGAGACAGGTTACACTGAAGCTTTCTTT. It translates to CASSAETGYTEAFF.

The chain recombines TRBV5-1 with TRBJ1-1; D unresolved. The germline V gene encodes CDR1 SGHRS and CDR2 YFSETQ. There are 14 residues in the CDR3. With 5 bases removed from V and 1 base from J, the gap between germline ends came to 12 bases. DNA for the CDR3: TGCGCCAGCAGGTCAGGTTTAGGGAACACTGAAGCTTTCTTT. It codes for CASRSGLGNTEAFF.

This rearrangement joins TRBV28 to TRBJ2-1, with 13 bases aligning to TRBD2. Germline V gives CDR1 MDHEN, CDR2 SYDVKM. V lost 6 bases and J lost 1; bases outside the gene matches: 9. The CDR3 totals 18 residues. Here the CDR3 DNA reads TGTGCCAGCAGCCCCGGACTAGCGGGAGTGGGATCCTACAATGAGCAGTTCTTC. Translated: CASSPGLAGVGSYNEQFF.

This chain links TRBV7-9 with TRBJ2-3; 7 bases align to TRBD2. Germline loops: CDR1 SEHNR, CDR2 FQNEAQ (reference sequence). The junction had 8 bases not matched to a gene; V was cut back by 9 bases and J by 2 bases. This CDR3 comprises 14 residues. CDR3 coding DNA: TGTGCCAGTTGTTTGGCGGGAGCCACAGATACGCAGTATTTT. This gives the protein CASCLAGATDTQYF. Drawing the rest from reference TRBV7-9 and TRBJ2-3, the complete variable domain is DTGVSQNPRHKITKRGQNVTFRCDPISEHNRLYWYRQTLGQGPEFLTYFQNEAQLEKSRLLSDRFSAERPKGSFSTLEIQRTEQGDSAMYLCASCLAGATDTQYFGPGTRLTVL.

The sample holds one count of this clone. This rearrangement joins TRBV29-1 to TRBJ1-1; 8 nucleotides agree with TRBD1. With 7 bases clipped from V and 1 base from J, the junction kept 5 bases outside the gene matches. This CDR3 has 13 amino acids. The germline V gene has CDR1 SQVTM and CDR2 ANQGSEA. CDR3 amino acids: CSGETGGNTEAFF. The CDR3 DNA follows: TGCAGCGGGGAAACAGGGGGGAACACTGAAGCTTTCTTT.

The chain links TRBV7-6 to TRBJ1-2; weak D call: TRBD1 (5 bases). Germline V gives CDR1 SGHVS, CDR2 FNYEAQ. V was cut by 6 bases and J by 9 bases, with 8 bases left in between. The CDR3 consists of 10 residues. The CDR3 spells CASRADSYTF. DNA for the CDR3: TGTGCCAGCAGGGCGGACAGCTACACCTTC.

The V and J genes are TRBV6-2 or TRBV6-3 and TRBJ1-1, with D maybe TRBD1 (6 bases). The germline V gene has CDR1 MNHEY and CDR2 SVGEGT. Between the trimmed V and J ends, which lost 2 bases and 1 base, there was a span of 14 bases. This CDR3 contains 16 residues. The CDR3 here is CASSYRRGAGNTEAFF. The CDR3 nucleotides read TGTGCCAGCAGTTACCGCCGGGGGGCCGGGAACACTGAAGCTTTCTTT.

The chain combines TRBV11-3 with TRBJ2-1; 8 bases match TRBD2. CDR3 size: 13 residues. The ends lost 3 bases at V and 6 bases at J; junction bases unmatched: 1. Germline V gene sequence: CDR1 SGHNT, CDR2 YENEEA. The CDR3 sequence: CASSLRGANEQFF. The CDR3 DNA is TGTGCCAGCAGCTTGCGGGGGGCCAATGAGCAGTTCTTC.

This chain connects TRBV15 to TRBJ2-7, with D possibly matching TRBD2 (6 bases). The ends were cut back, 1 base at V and 1 base at J, with 8 bases in the middle. The CDR3 totals 14 residues. Germline CDR1 reads LNHNV; CDR2 reads YYDKDF (reference sequence). The CDR3 nucleotides read TGTGCCACCAGCAGAGGGGAGGAATCCTACGAGCAGTACTTC. Residues: CATSRGEESYEQYF.